One sample yielded the 7 T cell receptor beta chains listed below, sequenced in a study of regulatory T cells in long-lasting Graves disease. iRepertoire HTBI primers and Arm-PCR of CDR3 regions built TCR beta libraries. TCRdb re-derived calls from the multiplex PCR reads in MiXCR, one entry per CDR3 protein. The table has about 350,000 distinct CDR3 sequences, over 15% seen once. As to time point: newly diagnosed GD, antithyroid drugs for less than 3 months. Generation of the TCR library employed RNA extracted from PBMCs. This sample also appeared in a second study, on T cells in Graves' hyperthyroidism and ophthalmopathy.

Source: peripheral blood mononuclear cells (PBMCs), taken at new diagnosis, from a patient treated with antithyroid drugs. These receptors all stem from a middle-aged man with Graves disease.

This clonotype occurred many times. The V gene is TRBV30, the J gene TRBJ1-1; D unclear. The CDR3 totals 12 residues. V was trimmed by 4 bases and J by 5 bases, leaving 11 bases between them. CDR1 and CDR2 from the germline V gene are GTSNPN and SVGIG (reference sequence). The CDR3 reads CAWNRPGTEAFF. As DNA, the CDR3 is TGTGCCTGGAATAGGCCTGGAACTGAAGCTTTCTTT.

Turning to this clonotype: A far more abundant clone sits one base away, making this likely a read error. For the CDR3, the DNA is TGCAGTGCTCAACCGGGACTAGCAAAGGAAAATGAGCAGTACTTC. It translates to CSAQPGLAKENEQYF. The genes are TRBV20-1 and TRBJ2-7, with 9 bases fitting TRBD2. This CDR3 comprises 15 residues. Germline CDR1 reads DFQATT; CDR2 reads SNEGSKA (reference sequence). V lost 5 bases to trimming and J lost 7 bases; unmatched junction nucleotides: 15.

This clonotype was counted many times. The J gene is TRBJ2-5, the V gene TRBV7-2; D not resolved. The CDR3 is 14 residues long. Germline V lookup: CDR1 SGHTA, CDR2 FQGNSA. Trimming shortened V by 1 base and J by 5 bases, and 11 bases separated the two germline ends. CDR3 region: CASSLDPAQETQYF. For the CDR3, the DNA is TGTGCCAGCAGCTTAGACCCAGCTCAGGAGACCCAGTACTTC.

This clonotype has just a few counts. The chain has TRBV12-5 and TRBJ2-5; 7 positions match TRBD2. There are 13 residues in the CDR3. The V and J ends lost 5 bases and 6 bases, in that order; junction bases with no gene match: 6. CDR1 and CDR2 from the germline V gene are LGHNT and FRNRAP. The CDR3 bases are TGTGCTAGTGGTCCGGGGGGATTGCAGACCCAGTACTTC. It yields the protein CASGPGGLQTQYF.

In this sample, this clonotype turned up a few times. The chain has TRBV29-1 and TRBJ2-5; TRBD1 might be the D (6 bases). The CDR3 is 12 amino acids. Between the trimmed V and J ends, which lost 6 bases and 6 bases, there was a span of 14 bases. Per the germline V gene, CDR1 is SQVTM and CDR2 is ANQGSEA. The CDR3 is CSVATGRQTQYF. The CDR3, as DNA: TGCAGCGTGGCGACAGGTCGACAGACCCAGTACTTC.

Concerning this clonotype itself: This may come from a read error, since a much larger clone is one base off. This chain joins TRBV29-1 and TRBJ2-7; 10 bases map to TRBD2. V lost 4 bases to trimming and J lost 7 bases; unmatched junction nucleotides: 13. This CDR3 contains 15 residues. CDR1 is SQVTM, CDR2 ANQGSEA, per germline. The CDR3: CSVGASGGSYNEQYF. Written as DNA, the CDR3 is TGCAGCGTTGGTGCTAGCGGGGGATCCTACAATGAGCAGTACTTC.

This clonotype was seen many times. CDR3 in amino acids: CASSILGSYQETQYF. CDR3 coding DNA: TGCGCCAGCAGCATTCTGGGCAGCTACCAAGAGACCCAGTACTTC. The V and J genes are TRBV5-1 and TRBJ2-5; D is unresolved. Germline CDR1 SGHRS, CDR2 YFSETQ. V lost 4 bases and J 0 bases, leaving 13 bases between the germline ends. The CDR3 runs to 15 residues. Based on the CDR3 plus reference TRBV5-1 and TRBJ2-5, the full variable domain is KAGVTQTPRYLIKTRGQQVTLSCSPISGHRSVSWYQQTPGQGLQFLFEYFSETQRNKGNFPGRFSGRQFSNSRSEMNVSTLELGDSALYLCASSILGSYQETQYFGPGTRLLVL.